What follows are 27 T cell receptor beta chains derived from one specimen sequenced in a study of beta chain features in type 1 diabetes. Points from the study as a whole: Type 1 diabetes patients had TCRB CDR3s that were shorter (moderately but significantly so) in all four CD4+ subsets.

Sequenced material consisted of expressed TCRB transcripts (all of the isolated RNA was reverse transcribed). Clones were sequenced by immunoSEQ multiplex PCR, and TCRdb holds only the in-frame ones, with some missing. This sample has about 650,000 clones, with roughly 12% found just once. Their target antigens are unknown. The sample comprised naive CD4+ T cells from blood. These receptors were collected from a man younger than 45 with type 1 diabetes.

The chain links TRBV18 to TRBJ2-6, with unresolved D. CDR1 is KGHSH, CDR2 LQKENI, per germline. The length of the CDR3 is 13 residues. The V and J ends lost 8 bases and 1 base respectively, with 6 bases between them. The CDR3 coding sequence is TGTGCCAGCCCGGAATCTGGGGCCAACGTCCTGACTTTC. It specifies CASPESGANVLTF.

The chain uses TRBV6-5 and TRBJ2-5; D gene uncertain. From germline, CDR1 is MNHEY and CDR2 SVGAGI. The CDR3 totals 16 residues. V shed 0 bases and J shed 2 bases, with 13 bases lying between them. The CDR3 DNA is TGTGCCAGCAGTTACTCAGGGTGGGCAGCGCAAGAGACCCAGTACTTC. Encoded protein: CASSYSGWAAQETQYF.

This clone was counted a few times. The chain is built from TRBV7-9 and TRBJ2-7; D possibly matches TRBD1 or TRBD2 (6 bases each). Germline loops: CDR1 SEHNR, CDR2 FQNEAQ (reference sequence). This CDR3 is 14 amino acids long. The V end lost 1 base, the J end lost 6 bases, and 13 bases lay between the germline ends. Here the CDR3 DNA reads TGTGCCAGCAGCTTAGGGGCAGGAGGGGGCGAGCAGTACTTC. It codes for CASSLGAGGGEQYF.

The J gene is TRBJ1-2, the V gene TRBV6-5; no clear D gene. Trimming cost V 0 bases and J 2 bases, with 10 bases left between them. CDR1 and CDR2 from the germline V gene are MNHEY and SVGAGI. CDR3 length equals 15 residues. The CDR3 spells CASSYSADLNYGYTF. Here the CDR3 DNA reads TGTGCCAGCAGTTACTCGGCGGACCTCAACTATGGCTACACCTTC.

The sample holds a few counts of this clone. This chain uses TRBV7-8 with TRBJ2-2; D is uncertain. Germline CDR1 and CDR2: SGHVS and FQNEAQ. The CDR3 has 14 amino acids. V was pared by 1 base and J by 4 bases, with 7 bases between. The CDR3 DNA reads TGTGCCAGCAGCTTAGGATCGGCCACCGGGGAGCTGTTTTTT. Protein sequence: CASSLGSATGELFF.

The rearrangement joins TRBV5-6 to TRBJ2-6; 7 bases line up with TRBD2. Germline CDR1 reads SGHDT; CDR2 reads YYEEEE. With V trimmed by 2 bases and J by 0 bases, 2 bases remained unmatched. The CDR3 runs 16 residues. The CDR3: CASSFREGSGANVLTF. The DNA for the CDR3 is TGTGCCAGCAGCTTTAGGGAGGGCTCTGGGGCCAACGTCCTGACTTTC. The full variable domain, completed using reference TRBV5-6 and TRBJ2-6, is DAGVTQSPTHLIKTRGQQVTLRCSPKSGHDTVSWYQQALGQGPQFIFQYYEEEERQRGNFPDRFSGHQFPNYSSELNVNALLLGDSALYLCASSFREGSGANVLTFGAGSRLTVL.

The DNA for the CDR3 is TGTGCCAGCAGCTTAGTTAAAACTCCTTCCTACGAGCAGTACTTC. Translation: CASSLVKTPSYEQYF. The chain uses TRBV7-2 and TRBJ2-7; D remains unclear. This CDR3 is 15 amino acids long. Germline V gene lookup returns CDR1 SGHTA and CDR2 FQGNSA. Deletions cut 1 base from V and 1 base from J, with 11 bases between.

This clone was counted only a few times. The V and J genes are TRBV4-2 and TRBJ2-7; perhaps D is TRBD1 or TRBD2 (5 bases each). The V and J ends lost 5 bases and 0 bases respectively, with 14 bases between them. The CDR3 contains 15 residues. CDR1 LGHNA and CDR2 YNFKEQ come from the germline V gene. The CDR3 bases are TGTGCCAGCAGCGCCCGGGACGGCTACTCCTACGAGCAGTACTTC. Protein product: CASSARDGYSYEQYF.

Regarding this clone: One end of the junction fails to match germline, which may point to a read error. This sample includes further DNA sequences coding for the same CDR3. The chain carries TRBV19 and TRBJ2-3; possibly TRBD1 for D (6 bases). Per the germline V gene, CDR1 is LNHDA and CDR2 is SQIVND (reference sequence). This CDR3 is built from 12 residues. The CDR3 nucleotides read TGTGCCAGTAGCTTTCAGGGGTATACGCAGTATTTC. This gives the protein CASSFQGYTQYF.

The chain combines TRBV6-6 with TRBJ2-3; TRBD1 agrees at 12 bases. The CDR3 sequence is 15 residues long. J gave up 4 bases and V 2 bases, and 1 base lay outside the gene matches. Germline V gene sequence: CDR1 MNHNY, CDR2 SVGAGI (reference sequence). CDR3 residues: CASSYGTGGPDTQYF. CDR3 DNA: TGTGCCAGCAGTTACGGGACAGGGGGCCCAGATACGCAGTATTTT.

V is TRBV29-1 and J is TRBJ1-3, with D maybe TRBD1 (6 bases). CDR1 and CDR2 (germline): SQVTM, ANQGSEA. The CDR3 covers 13 residues. Trimming took 4 bases from V and 4 from J, leaving 11 bases between them. CDR3 coding DNA: TGCAGCGTTGTATCAGGGGACGGAAACACCATATATTTT. Protein sequence: CSVVSGDGNTIYF.

This clone was recorded a few times. The gene calls are TRBV9 and TRBJ1-3; maybe TRBD1 (6 bases). V lost 0 bases and J lost 0, with 10 bases in between. In germline, CDR1 is SGDLS, CDR2 YYNGEE. The CDR3 totals 16 residues. CDR3 bases: TGTGCCAGCAGCGTAGCAGGGGCCTACTCTGGAAACACCATATATTTT. This encodes CASSVAGAYSGNTIYF.

In DNA, the CDR3 is TGTGCCAGCAGTTTAAAAGGGGCTGTGGGGGCGTGGGATCAGCCCCAGCATTTT. Translated: CASSLKGAVGAWDQPQHF. This sequence joins TRBV27 and TRBJ1-5, with D maybe TRBD1 (6 bases). Trimming took 2 bases from V and 5 from J, leaving 22 bases between them. This CDR3 spans 18 amino acids. Germline V gene lookup returns CDR1 MNHEY and CDR2 SMNVEV (reference sequence).

This clone has just a few counts. The chain is built from TRBV6-6 and TRBJ2-3; unclear D gene. Germline CDR1 MNHNY, CDR2 SVGAGI (reference sequence). Trimming stripped 6 bases from V and 1 base from J, with 14 bases between. CDR3 length: 15 amino acids. The CDR3 region has the DNA TGTGCCAGCAGCCCCTTCAAACGGGGCACAGATACGCAGTATTTT. Translating it yields CASSPFKRGTDTQYF.

The rearrangement links TRBV29-1 to TRBJ1-6, with D possibly TRBD1 on 6 matching bases. CDR1 is SQVTM and CDR2 is ANQGSEA in the germline V gene. CDR3 length: 20 amino acids. Trimming shortened V by 8 bases and J by 0 bases, and 29 bases separated the two germline ends. The CDR3 spells CSTQPDSANTLRSYNSPLHF. CDR3 nucleotide sequence: TGCAGCACACAACCGGACAGCGCCAACACCCTTCGCTCCTATAATTCACCCCTCCACTTT.

Only a few counts were recorded for this clone. V is TRBV11-2 and J is TRBJ2-1; TRBD2 might be the D (5 bases). With 6 bases removed from V and 10 bases from J, the gap between germline ends came to 13 bases. The CDR3 totals 12 residues. Germline CDR1 SGHAT, CDR2 FQNNGV. The CDR3 region has the DNA TGTGCCAGCAGGGGTACGGGGTGGGAGCAGTTCTTC. It codes for CASRGTGWEQFF.

This chain links TRBV9 with TRBJ1-5; D is possibly TRBD1 (6 bases). V was shortened by 0 bases and J by 7 bases, with 14 bases between the two germline ends. CDR3 length: 15 amino acids. Per the germline V gene, CDR1 is SGDLS and CDR2 is YYNGEE. CDR3 loop: CASSVGGGQGQPQHF. CDR3 bases: TGTGCCAGCAGCGTAGGAGGGGGTCAGGGGCAGCCCCAGCATTTT.

With respect to this clone: One end of the junction fails to match germline, which may point to a read error. V usage is TRBV7-7 and J usage is TRBJ2-2; D not certain. The germline V gene has CDR1 SSHAT and CDR2 FNYEAQ (reference sequence). The CDR3 loop spans 14 amino acids. CDR3: CASSLGTAMGELFF. As DNA, the CDR3 is TGTGCTAGCAGCTTAGGAACCGCGATGGGGGAGCTGTTTTTT.

The table lists this clone with a few counts. The identical CDR3 is also encoded by other nucleotide sequences in the sample. J is TRBJ1-2 and V is TRBV2; TRBD1 matches 7 bases. The germline V gene encodes CDR1 SNHLY and CDR2 FYNNEI. The CDR3 spans 14 residues. V was pared by 4 bases and J by 2 bases, with 4 bases of the junction left unmatched. The CDR3 nucleotides read TGTGCCAGCAGTGTGGAGGGGGCGAACTATGGCTACACCTTC. Amino acid sequence: CASSVEGANYGYTF.

This clone has more than one count but fewer than ten. This CDR3 reads CASSHKWGDSYNEQFF. In DNA, the CDR3 is TGTGCCAGCAGCCATAAATGGGGGGACTCTTACAATGAGCAGTTCTTC. V is TRBV9 and J is TRBJ2-1, with D perhaps TRBD2 (6 bases). V lost 4 bases and J lost 4, with 18 bases in between. The CDR3 runs to 16 residues. Per the germline V gene, CDR1 is SGDLS and CDR2 is YYNGEE.

The gene calls are TRBV11-3 and TRBJ2-1, with 10 bases aligning to TRBD2. Germline loops: CDR1 SGHNT, CDR2 YENEEA. With 4 bases clipped from V and 9 bases from J, the junction kept 9 bases outside the gene matches. This CDR3 has 15 amino acids. The CDR3 DNA sequence: TGTGCCAGCAGCTCCTGGACTAGCGGCCAGGGTGAGCAGTTCTTC. Residues: CASSSWTSGQGEQFF.

J is TRBJ2-3 and V is TRBV4-2, with TRBD2 matching over 11 bases. The V and J ends lost 3 bases and 14 bases, in that order; junction bases with no gene match: 13. The CDR3 loop spans 15 amino acids. CDR1 LGHNA and CDR2 YNFKEQ come from the germline V gene. This CDR3 reads CASSHTQLAGVPGYF. The CDR3 DNA sequence: TGTGCCAGCAGCCATACCCAACTAGCGGGGGTCCCCGGGTATTTT.

This clone was counted a few times. This chain joins TRBV5-1 and TRBJ1-5, with D tentatively TRBD1 (5 bases). Germline-derived CDR1 and CDR2 are SGHRS and YFSETQ. The CDR3 is made up of 14 amino acids. V was trimmed by 1 base and J by 5 bases, leaving 10 bases between them. The CDR3 reads CASSLTGADQPQHF. The CDR3 region has the DNA TGCGCCAGCAGCTTGACCGGGGCAGATCAGCCCCAGCATTTT.

This clone was detected a few times. The chain uses TRBV2 and TRBJ1-2; a weak D match, TRBD1 (6 bases). Trimming cost V 5 bases and J 7 bases, with 20 bases left between them. Germline CDR1 is SNHLY and CDR2 is FYNNEI. This CDR3 has 15 residues. The CDR3 is CASSSGQTPRGGYTF. The CDR3 DNA reads TGTGCCAGCAGTTCCGGACAGACTCCTAGGGGTGGCTACACCTTC.

This clone has more than one count but fewer than ten. At the DNA level, this CDR3 is encoded by other sequences in the same sample as well. The chain joins TRBV9 to TRBJ2-1; D remains unclear. Trimming pared 0 bases from V and 0 bases from J, leaving 7 bases between. This CDR3 has 15 amino acids. Looked up from germline, CDR1 is SGDLS and CDR2 is YYNGEE. The DNA of the CDR3 is TGTGCCAGCAGCGTAGTTGGGAACTCCTACAATGAGCAGTTCTTC. This sequence encodes CASSVVGNSYNEQFF.

This clone was seen a handful of times. CDR3 region: CASSDRLAGARYEQYF. DNA of the CDR3: TGTGCCAGCAGTGACCGACTAGCGGGGGCCCGCTACGAGCAGTACTTC. V is TRBV2 and J is TRBJ2-7, with TRBD2 matching over 12 bases. Germline CDR1 and CDR2: SNHLY and FYNNEI. CDR3 length: 16 amino acids. V was clipped by 3 bases and J by 3 bases; unmatched bases: 6.

This clone appeared a few times. The chain recombines TRBV10-3 with TRBJ2-2, with TRBD1 identical over 7 bases. Per germline, CDR1 ENHRY and CDR2 SYGVKD. This CDR3 spans 14 amino acids. V was pared by 10 bases and J by 3 bases, with 8 bases of the junction left unmatched. CDR3 protein: CATEGGADTGELFF. CDR3 nucleotide sequence: TGTGCCACTGAAGGGGGCGCGGACACCGGGGAGCTGTTTTTT.